These T cell receptor beta chains were read from a single sample in a study of OX40 agonist ivuxolimab in advanced cancers. Sequencing used immunoSEQ multiplex PCR; TCRdb keeps in-frame clones, though not all of them. The sample holds roughly 50,000 clones, roughly 90% seen once. Sequencing used CD4+ or CD8+ T cells sorted from blood, obtained in a trial of the OX40 agonist ivuxolimab. All receptors come from an adult with an advanced solid tumor such as melanoma, head and neck, liver or kidney cancer. Each CDR3 is given with its conserved first and last residue. The D gene is left open where the match is weak. Clone size is stated in some rows and not others, as once, few, many or a class when expanded.

D: NA; V: TRBV5-6; J: TRBJ2-7; size: NA; CDR3: CASSLSWNEQYF; DNA: TGTGCCAGCAGCTTGTCATGGAACGAGCAGTACTTC
D: NA; V: TRBV5-8; J: TRBJ1-2; size: NA; CDR3: CASSLKTVNYGYTF; DNA: TGTGCCAGCAGCTTGAAGACAGTCAACTATGGCTACACCTTC
D: NA; V: TRBV11-1; J: TRBJ1-6; size: NA; CDR3: CASSSRSRDRNSPLHF; DNA: TGTGCCAGCAGCTCACGATCCAGGGATAGGAATTCACCCCTCCACTTT
D: TRBD2; V: TRBV28; J: TRBJ2-1; size: NA; CDR3: CASSLPAGSYNEQFF; DNA: TGTGCCAGCAGTTTACCAGCGGGGTCCTACAATGAGCAGTTCTTC
D: TRBD1; V: TRBV5-1; J: TRBJ1-6; size: NA; CDR3: CASSLGDTDRLNSPLHF; DNA: TGCGCCAGCAGCTTGGGAGACACGGACAGGCTAAACTCACCCCTCCACTTT
D: NA; V: TRBV29-1; J: TRBJ2-7; size: NA; CDR3: CSARRGGGSYEQYF; DNA: TGCAGCGCACGGAGGGGTGGAGGGTCCTACGAGCAGTACTTC
D: NA; V: TRBV7-8; J: TRBJ2-7; size: NA; CDR3: CASSLVGRGTYEQYF; DNA: TGTGCCAGCAGCTTAGTAGGCAGGGGCACCTACGAGCAGTACTTC
D: TRBD1; V: TRBV2; J: TRBJ1-4; size: NA; CDR3: CASSGQGVEKLFF; DNA: TGTGCCAGCAGTGGACAGGGAGTTGAAAAACTGTTTTTT
D: TRBD1; V: TRBV5-1; J: TRBJ1-2; size: NA; CDR3: CASSLVTGGYGYTF; DNA: TGCGCCAGCAGCTTGGTTACAGGGGGCTATGGCTACACCTTC
D: NA; V: TRBV9; J: TRBJ1-2; size: NA; CDR3: CASSALAGVGTF; DNA: TGTGCCAGCAGCGCGCTGGCAGGGGTCGGAACCTTC
D: NA; V: TRBV6-5; J: TRBJ2-4; size: once; CDR3: CASRGVENIQYF; DNA: TGTGCCAGCAGGGGGGTCGAAAACATTCAGTACTTC